This is a list of T cell receptor beta chains from one sample in a study of CD8 T cells in Susac syndrome. TCRdb re-called the immunoSEQ multiplex PCR reads with MiXCR, one entry per CDR3 protein. The sample comprises roughly 190,000 distinct CDR3 sequences, roughly 94% of which are singletons, and about 0.15% rests with the top ten. Input material: CD8+ T cells from PBMCs. These receptors all come from a human donor with Susac syndrome. The CDR3 runs from the conserved cysteine through the conserved F or W. The order of the fields is clone size, CDR3 length, V gene, J gene, D gene, CDR3 DNA, CDR3 protein. The D gene is left open where the match is weak. The listing skips clone size in some rows; elsewhere it reads once, few, many or a size class.

clone size: NA; CDR3 length: 14; V gene: TRBV6-5; J gene: TRBJ1-1; D gene: NA; CDR3 DNA: TGTGCCAGCAGTTACCGAGAGGGATTATCTGAAGCTTTCTTT; CDR3 protein: CASSYREGLSEAFF
clone size: NA; CDR3 length: 16; V gene: TRBV11-2; J gene: TRBJ2-5; D gene: TRBD1; CDR3 DNA: TGTGCCAGCAGCTTAGGGAAATCGGGACAGCAAGAGACCCAGTACTTC; CDR3 protein: CASSLGKSGQQETQYF
clone size: NA; CDR3 length: 15; V gene: TRBV4-1; J gene: TRBJ2-5; D gene: TRBD2; CDR3 DNA: TGCGCCAGCCGATCGACTAGCGGAACGCAAGAGACCCAGTACTTC; CDR3 protein: CASRSTSGTQETQYF
clone size: once; CDR3 length: 12; V gene: TRBV5-6; J gene: TRBJ2-5; D gene: TRBD2; CDR3 DNA: TGTGCCAGCAGCTTTTCGGGGGGAACCCAGTACTTC; CDR3 protein: CASSFSGGTQYF
clone size: NA; CDR3 length: 14; V gene: TRBV7-9; J gene: TRBJ1-2; D gene: NA; CDR3 DNA: TGTGCCAGCAGCTTAGCAGGGGAGGGCTATGGCTACACCTTC; CDR3 protein: CASSLAGEGYGYTF
clone size: NA; CDR3 length: 18; V gene: TRBV5-1; J gene: TRBJ2-1; D gene: TRBD2; CDR3 DNA: TGCGCCAGCAGCTCTGGGAGTTTCGGGACTAGGGGATACAATGAGCAGTTCTTC; CDR3 protein: CASSSGSFGTRGYNEQFF
clone size: NA; CDR3 length: 16; V gene: TRBV20-1; J gene: TRBJ1-5; D gene: TRBD1; CDR3 DNA: TGCAGTGCAGGGGAGCCATCAAGACAGGGAATAAAGCCCCAGCATTTT; CDR3 protein: CSAGEPSRQGIKPQHF
clone size: NA; CDR3 length: 13; V gene: TRBV12-3/TRBV12-4; J gene: TRBJ2-7; D gene: NA; CDR3 DNA: TGTGCCAGCAGTTTCAGCGGGCTCAACGAGCAGTACTTC; CDR3 protein: CASSFSGLNEQYF
clone size: NA; CDR3 length: 15; V gene: TRBV6-2/TRBV6-3; J gene: TRBJ2-3; D gene: NA; CDR3 DNA: TGTGCCAGCAGTTACTCGATAGACTCCACAGATACGCAGTATTTT; CDR3 protein: CASSYSIDSTDTQYF
clone size: NA; CDR3 length: 13; V gene: TRBV7-6; J gene: TRBJ2-7; D gene: TRBD1; CDR3 DNA: TGTGCCAGCAGCGGGACAGGGAAGTACGAGCAGTACTTC; CDR3 protein: CASSGTGKYEQYF
clone size: NA; CDR3 length: 15; V gene: TRBV20-1; J gene: TRBJ2-3; D gene: TRBD2; CDR3 DNA: TGCAGTGCTGCCACCGGGACTAGGGAGACAGATACGCAGTATTTT; CDR3 protein: CSAATGTRETDTQYF
clone size: NA; CDR3 length: 17; V gene: TRBV12-3/TRBV12-4; J gene: TRBJ2-3; D gene: NA; CDR3 DNA: TGTGCCAGCAGTTTTGGCCCGGCGGGAACTAGCACAGATACGCAGTATTTT; CDR3 protein: CASSFGPAGTSTDTQYF
clone size: NA; CDR3 length: 15; V gene: TRBV6-5; J gene: TRBJ2-1; D gene: NA; CDR3 DNA: TGTGCCAGCAGCCCCGTGACTAGCTCCTACAATGAGCAGTTCTTC; CDR3 protein: CASSPVTSSYNEQFF
clone size: NA; CDR3 length: 15; V gene: TRBV20-1; J gene: TRBJ1-5; D gene: NA; CDR3 DNA: TGCAGTGCTAGAGTTGGACCTGGAAGCAATCAGCCCCAGCATTTT; CDR3 protein: CSARVGPGSNQPQHF
clone size: NA; CDR3 length: 16; V gene: TRBV9; J gene: TRBJ2-1; D gene: TRBD2; CDR3 DNA: TGTGCCAGCAGCGTAGAGGGCGGGGGGGGATACAATGAGCAGTTCTTC; CDR3 protein: CASSVEGGGGYNEQFF
clone size: NA; CDR3 length: 12; V gene: TRBV6-6; J gene: TRBJ1-5; D gene: NA; CDR3 DNA: TGTGCCAGCAGTTACTCGTCTCAGCCCCAGCATTTT; CDR3 protein: CASSYSSQPQHF